This TCR beta chain was profiled in a study of blood T cell repertoires in COVID-19. At the level of the study: Acute and convalescent COVID-19 specimens originated in the United States, Italy and Spain. The cDNA or gDNA used as material had been derived from T cells, B-cell-depleted T cells, or PBMCs.

With V trimmed by 4 bases and J by 4 bases, 9 bases remained unmatched. The length of the CDR3 is 15 residues. Germline CDR1 is MNHEY and CDR2 is SMNVEV (reference sequence). Study processing details: Reference gene primers were amplified, and this amplification served to estimate nucleated cell counts. The assay was immunoSEQ multiplex PCR, and TCRdb's table has in-frame clones only and misses some. The V and J calls and clone size were taken over from that table, and D and trimming were inferred from the DNA. Among roughly 200,000 clones listed, 89% were seen once. Sequenced material: peripheral blood. The TCR was taken from a man aged 40-50 years with acute or convalescent COVID-19. The J gene is TRBJ1-2, the V gene TRBV27, with 7 bases fitting TRBD1. The CDR3 DNA reads as TGTGCCAGCAGTTCCCCCAGACAGGGTTCCTATGGCTACACCTTC. It codes for CASSSPRQGSYGYTF.